This TCR beta chain was sequenced in a study of control samples from healthy donors and cancer patients. Repertoires were generated with immunoSEQ multiplex PCR, while TCRdb's copy carries only in-frame clones and drops some. Of 90,000 to 100,000 clones listed, about 81% are singletons. The V segment lost 7 bases and the J segment 10 bases; nucleotides outside the gene matches: 14. Germline V gene sequence: CDR1 MNHNY, CDR2 SVGAGI (reference sequence). The CDR3 is 16 amino acids. The rearrangement uses TRBV6-6 and TRBJ1-6, with 9 bases matching TRBD1. The sample taken for sequencing was PBMCs. The source of this sequence is an older man with lung cancer. Here the CDR3 DNA reads TGTGCCAGCAATACACCCGCGGGACAGGGAGGCTCACCCCTCCACTTT. As protein: CASNTPAGQGGSPLHF.